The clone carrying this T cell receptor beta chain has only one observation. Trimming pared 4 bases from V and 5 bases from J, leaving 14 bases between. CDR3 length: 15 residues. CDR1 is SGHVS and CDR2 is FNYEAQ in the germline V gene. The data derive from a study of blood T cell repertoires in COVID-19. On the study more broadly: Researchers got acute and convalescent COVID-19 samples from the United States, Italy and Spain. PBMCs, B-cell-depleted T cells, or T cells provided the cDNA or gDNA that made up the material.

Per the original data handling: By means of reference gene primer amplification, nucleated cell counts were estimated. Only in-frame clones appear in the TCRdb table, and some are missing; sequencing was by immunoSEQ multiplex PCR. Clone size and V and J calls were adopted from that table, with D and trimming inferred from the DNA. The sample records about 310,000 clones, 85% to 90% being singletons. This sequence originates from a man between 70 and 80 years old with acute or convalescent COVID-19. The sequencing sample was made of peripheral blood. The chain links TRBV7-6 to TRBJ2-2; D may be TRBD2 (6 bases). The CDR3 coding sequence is TGTGCCAGCAGCTACCGGGACGCGGGAACCGGGGAGCTGTTTTTT. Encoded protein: CASSYRDAGTGELFF.